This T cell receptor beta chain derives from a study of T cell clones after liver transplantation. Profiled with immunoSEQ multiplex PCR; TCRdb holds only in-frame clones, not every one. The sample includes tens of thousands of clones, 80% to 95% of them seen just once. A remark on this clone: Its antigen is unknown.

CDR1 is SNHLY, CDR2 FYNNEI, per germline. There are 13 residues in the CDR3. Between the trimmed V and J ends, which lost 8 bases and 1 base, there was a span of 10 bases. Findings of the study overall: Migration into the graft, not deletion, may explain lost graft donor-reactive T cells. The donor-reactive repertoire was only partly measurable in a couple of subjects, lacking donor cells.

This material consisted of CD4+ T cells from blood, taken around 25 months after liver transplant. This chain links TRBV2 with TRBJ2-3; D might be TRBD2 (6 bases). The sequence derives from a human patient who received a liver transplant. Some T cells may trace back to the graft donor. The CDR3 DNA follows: TGTGCCAGCGGAGGGGTAGGCACAGATACGCAGTATTTT. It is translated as CASGGVGTDTQYF.